Presented here are 31 T cell receptor beta chains from one specimen sequenced in a study of spatial heterogeneity in lung cancer. Time point specified: blood at routine non-recurrence follow-up after resection. From the 5' RACE reads, TCRdb called clonotypes with MiXCR, one entry per CDR3 protein. The sample has about 120,000 distinct CDR3 sequences, approximately 11% seen once; the top ten hold 24%. Sequenced here: PBMCs, sampled at follow-up. Receptors were obtained from a female donor with early-stage non-small cell lung cancer.

This clonotype was picked up a small number of times. The rearrangement links TRBV24-1 to TRBJ2-1, with D uncertain. Germline V gene sequence: CDR1 KGHDR, CDR2 SFDVKD. The ends were cut back, 3 bases at V and 3 bases at J, with 17 bases in the middle. The CDR3 is made up of 17 amino acids. CDR3 DNA: TGTGCCACCAGTGATCTAGATGGGTTGTCTAACTACAATGAGCAGTTCTTC. It encodes CATSDLDGLSNYNEQFF.

The J gene is TRBJ1-5, the V gene TRBV20-1; 9 bases fit TRBD1. Germline V lookup: CDR1 DFQATT, CDR2 SNEGSKA (reference sequence). After removal of 5 bases from V and 6 bases from J, the junction contained 8 bases not matched to a gene. The CDR3 spans 14 residues. This CDR3 is CSAGKQGAGQPQHF. The DNA for the CDR3 is TGCAGTGCTGGAAAACAGGGGGCAGGTCAGCCCCAGCATTTT.

This clonotype was counted between two and nine times. The chain links TRBV9 to TRBJ2-3; 7 nucleotides match TRBD1. The germline V gene has CDR1 SGDLS and CDR2 YYNGEE. This CDR3 has 14 amino acids. V dropped 3 bases and J dropped 5; count of bases not matched to a gene: 6. The CDR3 DNA reads as TGTGCCAGCAGCGCCCGGGGACAGCGAGATACGCAGTATTTT. Encoded protein: CASSARGQRDTQYF.

The sample holds a few counts of this clonotype. The chain links TRBV7-9 to TRBJ2-1; TRBD2 matches at 7 bases. The CDR3 covers 15 residues. V trimming: 4 bases; J trimming: 2 bases; junction bases outside the gene matches: 5. Germline CDR1 and CDR2: SEHNR and FQNEAQ (reference sequence). CDR3 coding DNA: TGTGCCAGCAGCTCCTCCGGGACTACCTACAATGAGCAGTTCTTC. Residues: CASSSSGTTYNEQFF.

The J gene is TRBJ2-3, the V gene TRBV20-1, with 7 bases fitting TRBD1. Germline CDR1 is DFQATT and CDR2 is SNEGSKA (reference sequence). This CDR3 comprises 15 residues. The trim removed 3 bases at V and 2 bases at J, leaving 8 bases unmatched. Here the CDR3 DNA reads TGCAGTGCTAGTACTCCGGGACAGACCACAGATACGCAGTATTTT. This sequence encodes CSASTPGQTTDTQYF.

In its sample, this clonotype was seen many times. This chain joins TRBV6-2 or TRBV6-3 and TRBJ1-2; D unclear. Germline V gene data show CDR1 as MNHEY and CDR2 as SVGEGT. The CDR3 runs to 12 residues. Trimming pared 3 bases from V and 2 bases from J, leaving 4 bases between. The CDR3 coding sequence is TGTGCCAGCAGTTATCTCAACTATGGCTACACCTTC. Translating gives CASSYLNYGYTF.

A single count supports this clonotype. The chain is built from TRBV5-4 and TRBJ2-7; TRBD1 agrees at 7 bases. Germline CDR1 reads SGHNT; CDR2 reads YYREEE (reference sequence). Unmatched junction bases numbered 8, after V lost 0 bases and J lost 5 bases. This CDR3 region has 15 residues. The CDR3 DNA is TGTGCCAGCAGCTTGGATTTACAGGGGAGTCACGAGCAGTACGTC. Its translation: CASSLDLQGSHEQYV.

This clonotype was seen many times. The gene calls are TRBV24-1 and TRBJ2-1; D may match TRBD1 or TRBD2 (5 bases each). The CDR3 length is 11 residues. V gave up 5 bases and J gave up 12 bases, with 10 bases separating them. Germline V gene lookup returns CDR1 KGHDR and CDR2 SFDVKD. The CDR3 nucleotides read TGTGCCACCAGTGTCCTGGGGACGCAGTTCTTC. Residues: CATSVLGTQFF.

This clonotype was observed a handful of times. The chain is built from TRBV27 and TRBJ1-2; 9 bases map to TRBD1. The J segment lost 2 bases and the V segment lost 5 bases, leaving 12 bases of the junction unmatched. This CDR3 is built from 17 residues. Germline V gene lookup returns CDR1 MNHEY and CDR2 SMNVEV (reference sequence). The CDR3 region is CASSPRGTGGPNYGYTF. Here the CDR3 DNA reads TGTGCCAGCAGTCCCCGGGGCACAGGGGGCCCCAACTATGGCTACACCTTC.

This clonotype was detected many times. The rearrangement uses TRBV18 and TRBJ1-1; D call uncertain. The V gene lost 3 bases and the J gene lost 0 bases, with 11 bases spanning the gap. CDR3 size: 15 residues. Germline V CDR1 and CDR2: KGHSH, LQKENI. The CDR3 loop is CASSPGPRLNTEAFF. The CDR3 DNA reads TGTGCCAGCTCACCCGGGCCGCGCTTGAACACTGAAGCTTTCTTT.

The V and J genes are TRBV30 and TRBJ2-4, with D perhaps matching TRBD2 (6 bases). This CDR3 region has 13 residues. From germline, CDR1 is GTSNPN and CDR2 SVGIG (reference sequence). The V end was cut by 1 base, the J end by 7 bases, with 11 bases between. As DNA, the CDR3 is TGTGCCTGGAGTGGGGGGGTAGGCAACATTCAGTACTTC. This gives the protein CAWSGGVGNIQYF.

This clonotype was counted many times. V is TRBV29-1 and J is TRBJ2-3; 8 nucleotides line up with TRBD1. This CDR3 spans 13 amino acids. V lost 3 bases and J lost 6; bases outside the gene matches: 5. The germline gives CDR1 SQVTM, CDR2 ANQGSEA. Here the CDR3 reads CSVDSGGADTQYF. In DNA, the CDR3 is TGCAGCGTTGATTCAGGGGGCGCGGATACGCAGTATTTT.

This clonotype has only a few counts. The chain recombines TRBV30 with TRBJ1-1; D is uncertain. V was shortened by 3 bases and J by 8 bases, with 16 bases between the two germline ends. CDR1 GTSNPN and CDR2 SVGIG come from the germline V gene (reference sequence). This CDR3 spans 13 amino acids. The CDR3 region is CAWSPGEPLEAFF. The CDR3 bases are TGTGCCTGGAGCCCCGGAGAGCCCCTGGAAGCTTTCTTT.

This clonotype appeared many times. V gene TRBV20-1 combines with J gene TRBJ1-5; D remains unclear. This CDR3 is 12 amino acids long. Deletions cut 3 bases from V and 0 bases from J, with 3 bases between. Germline CDR1 DFQATT, CDR2 SNEGSKA (reference sequence). The CDR3 nucleotides are TGCAGTGCTAGTTATAGCAATCAGCCCCAGCATTTT. It yields the protein CSASYSNQPQHF.

This clonotype was seen a few times. This sequence joins TRBV12-3 or TRBV12-4 and TRBJ2-3, with 9 nucleotides matching TRBD1. There are 15 residues in the CDR3. J lost 2 bases, V lost 5 bases, and 5 bases had no gene match. CDR3 DNA sequence: TGTGCCAGCAGTCCCGGGACAGGGTACACAGATACGCAGTATTTT. Its protein is CASSPGTGYTDTQYF.

The sample holds a few counts of this clonotype. The chain couples TRBV3-2 to TRBJ2-2; TRBD1 reflects the table's D call only, with no check against the DNA. TRBV3-2 is a recognized pseudogene. CDR3 size: 14 residues. CDR3 in amino acids: CASSGTVRSGELFF. The CDR3 nucleotides read TGTGCCAGCAGCGGGACAGTCCGTTCTGGGGAGCTGTTTTTT.

This clonotype was counted ten times or more. The rearrangement joins TRBV12-3 or TRBV12-4 to TRBJ2-7; tentatively, D is TRBD2 (5 bases). V dropped 3 bases and J dropped 2 bases, with 14 bases sitting between them. The CDR3 extends over 15 amino acids. CDR3 coding DNA: TGTGCCAGCAGTTTCGAAGCCCTAGCAACCTACGAGCAGTACTTC. It encodes CASSFEALATYEQYF.

This clonotype was seen only a few times. This chain connects TRBV7-2 to TRBJ1-5; the match to TRBD1 covers 7 bases. Germline CDR1 reads SGHTA; CDR2 reads FQGNSA. V shed 4 bases, J shed 0 bases, and the junction held 6 bases outside the gene matches. The CDR3 runs to 16 residues. The CDR3 coding sequence is TGTGCCAGCAGCTCCGAGACAGGGATTAGCAATCAGCCCCAGCATTTT. Amino acid sequence: CASSSETGISNQPQHF.

The chain recombines TRBV6-5 with TRBJ2-3, with D uncertain. Germline V gene sequence: CDR1 MNHEY, CDR2 SVGAGI. The ends were cut back, 0 bases at V and 2 bases at J, with 9 bases in the middle. This CDR3 has 15 residues. The CDR3 DNA reads TGTGCCAGCAGTTACTCGATTACTGTCACAGATACGCAGTATTTT. It specifies CASSYSITVTDTQYF.

The chain couples TRBV12-3 or TRBV12-4 to TRBJ2-7, with 12 bases fitting TRBD2. V lost 4 bases and J lost 3; bases outside the gene matches: 10. CDR3 length equals 17 residues. The CDR3 nucleotides read TGTGCCAGCAGTTCCGTTCCGACTAGCGGGAGAGGCTACGAGCAGTACTTC. Amino acid sequence: CASSSVPTSGRGYEQYF.

The chain couples TRBV7-9 to TRBJ2-5, with D tentatively TRBD1 or TRBD2 (6 bases each). This CDR3 comprises 13 residues. Germline loops: CDR1 SEHNR, CDR2 FQNEAQ (reference sequence). Trimming removed 5 bases from V and 2 bases from J, with 9 bases in between. The CDR3 nucleotides are TGTGCCAGCAGCCAGGGGAGGCAAGAGACCCAGTACTTC. It translates to CASSQGRQETQYF.

This clonotype occurred many times. The V call is TRBV20-1, the J call TRBJ2-1; TRBD2 aligns across 11 bases. This CDR3 is 16 amino acids long. The ends lost 0 bases at V and 3 bases at J; junction bases unmatched: 4. Looked up from germline, CDR1 is DFQATT and CDR2 is SNEGSKA (reference sequence). This CDR3 reads CSARDPLAGGYNEQFF. CDR3 DNA sequence: TGCAGTGCTAGAGATCCCCTAGCGGGAGGCTACAATGAGCAGTTCTTC.

The V gene is TRBV29-1, the J gene TRBJ2-3; D unresolved. Germline assignment: CDR1 SQVTM and CDR2 ANQGSEA. The CDR3 consists of 12 residues. The V and J ends lost 7 bases and 1 base respectively, with 9 bases between them. The CDR3 DNA follows: TGCAGCGAACTCCGCGGCACAGATACGCAGTATTTT. This sequence encodes CSELRGTDTQYF.

The rearrangement uses TRBV9 and TRBJ2-7; D remains ambiguous. This CDR3 has 14 residues. V was trimmed by 0 bases and J by 0 bases, leaving 7 bases between them. Looked up from germline, CDR1 is SGDLS and CDR2 is YYNGEE. Here the CDR3 reads CASSVGSLSYEQYF. CDR3 DNA: TGTGCCAGCAGCGTAGGCAGCCTCTCCTACGAGCAGTACTTC.

This clonotype showed up many times. The chain carries TRBV20-1 and TRBJ2-3, with TRBD2 matching over 9 bases. J gave up 3 bases and V 6 bases, and 7 bases lay outside the gene matches. The germline V gene encodes CDR1 DFQATT and CDR2 SNEGSKA (reference sequence). The CDR3 sequence is 14 residues long. The CDR3 here is CSARGSGRTDTQYF. The CDR3 nucleotides are TGCAGTGCCAGGGGTAGCGGGAGAACAGATACGCAGTATTTT.

This clonotype was found many times. V and J are TRBV6-1 and TRBJ2-3; 7 nucleotides align to TRBD1. V lost 3 bases and J lost 0; bases outside the gene matches: 6. The CDR3 spans 16 residues. Germline V gene lookup returns CDR1 MNHNS and CDR2 SASEGT. CDR3 nucleotides: TGTGCCAGCAGTGATAGGGGACAGCTAAGCACAGATACGCAGTATTTT. Translation: CASSDRGQLSTDTQYF.

This clonotype was recorded many times. This chain uses TRBV9 with TRBJ2-2, with D unresolved. The CDR3 contains 14 residues. Germline CDR1 reads SGDLS; CDR2 reads YYNGEE. Trimming removed 0 bases from V and 1 base from J, with 4 bases in between. The CDR3 bases are TGTGCCAGCAGCGTAGGACAGAACACCGGGGAGCTGTTTTTT. It translates to CASSVGQNTGELFF.

The V and J genes are TRBV28 and TRBJ1-1; 8 positions match TRBD1. The trim removed 7 bases at V and 2 bases at J, leaving 9 bases unmatched. Germline CDR1 MDHEN, CDR2 SYDVKM. The CDR3 totals 15 residues. This CDR3 is CASTVGDRLNTEAFF. CDR3 coding DNA: TGTGCCAGCACTGTTGGGGACAGGCTCAACACTGAAGCTTTCTTT.

In this sample, this clonotype turned up a few times. A read error is possible here, since a much larger clone lies one base away. The chain links TRBV10-3 to TRBJ2-5; D is perhaps TRBD2 (5 bases). This CDR3 has 15 amino acids. V was shortened by 7 bases and J by 0 bases, with 15 bases between the two germline ends. CDR1 is ENHRY, CDR2 SYGVKD, per germline. This chain's CDR3 is CAIKGREGYQETQYF. The CDR3 region has the DNA TGTGCCATCAAAGGCAGAGAGGGATACCAAGAGACCCAGTACTTC.

This chain links TRBV20-1 with TRBJ1-6, with D perhaps matching TRBD1 (5 bases). V was cut by 4 bases and J by 9 bases, with 16 bases left in between. The CDR3 totals 14 residues. The germline gives CDR1 DFQATT, CDR2 SNEGSKA (reference sequence). Here the CDR3 reads CSATLRGSGSPLHF. CDR3 sequence (DNA): TGCAGTGCTACCCTACGGGGCTCGGGTTCACCCCTCCACTTT.

This chain links TRBV5-1 with TRBJ2-5; D unclear. Germline V gives CDR1 SGHRS, CDR2 YFSETQ. V dropped 0 bases and J dropped 5 bases, with 14 bases sitting between them. The CDR3 sequence is 15 residues long. This CDR3 reads CASSLAYVVTETQYF. CDR3 DNA sequence: TGCGCCAGCAGCTTGGCGTACGTGGTTACGGAGACCCAGTACTTC. Complete variable domain (other parts from reference TRBV5-1 and TRBJ2-5): KAGVTQTPRYLIKTRGQQVTLSCSPISGHRSVSWYQQTPGQGLQFLFEYFSETQRNKGNFPGRFSGRQFSNSRSEMNVSTLELGDSALYLCASSLAYVVTETQYFGPGTRLLVL.